This TCR beta chain was identified during a study of blood T cell repertoires in COVID-19. About the study: The origin of the acute and convalescent COVID-19 samples was the United States, Italy and Spain. From T cells, B-cell-depleted T cells, or PBMCs came the material, which was cDNA or gDNA.

The ends were cut back, 0 bases at V and 4 bases at J, with 8 bases in the middle. This CDR3 comprises 14 residues. Germline V CDR1 and CDR2: SGHTA, FQGNSA. Authors' data handling: Reference gene primer amplification gave nucleated cell count estimates. Produced via immunoSEQ multiplex PCR; TCRdb's table is partial and in-frame only. V and J calls and clone size are copied from that table; D and trimming were computed from the DNA. The sample includes roughly 140,000 clones, about 79% of them seen just once. The rearrangement joins TRBV7-2 to TRBJ2-3; no clear D. Sequences were obtained from peripheral blood. The TCR comes from a woman in her forties or fifties in a cohort sampled during active or convalescent COVID-19. CDR3 sequence: CASSLAPGSDTQYF. In nucleotides, the CDR3 is TGTGCCAGCAGCTTAGCCCCAGGCTCAGATACGCAGTATTTT.